Each of the 9 T cell receptor beta chains below was sequenced from the same sample in a study of cytomegalovirus exposure and HLA in healthy donors. Primers: 60 Vbeta forward and 13 Jbeta reverse. Only in-frame clones appear in the TCRdb table, and some are missing; sequencing was by immunoSEQ multiplex PCR. The repertoire holds around 180,000 clones, with around 85% as singletons. The specimen was PBMCs. These receptors were obtained from a man between 18 and 29 years old in good health and CMV-seronegative.

The CDR3 DNA is TGTGCCAGCAGTTACGACTGGGTCGGCTACACCTTC. Encoded protein: CASSYDWVGYTF. The rearrangement joins TRBV6-5 to TRBJ1-2; D remains ambiguous. CDR1 is MNHEY and CDR2 is SVGAGI in the germline V gene. V was trimmed by 2 bases and J by 8 bases, leaving 9 bases between them. This CDR3 comprises 12 residues.

The rearrangement joins TRBV18 to TRBJ2-4, with a tentative D call TRBD2 (5 bases). V shed 3 bases and J shed 1 base, with 13 bases lying between them. Looked up from germline, CDR1 is KGHSH and CDR2 is LQKENI. The CDR3 is 16 amino acids. CDR3 protein: CASSPIRGKAKNIQYF. CDR3 in DNA: TGTGCCAGCTCACCGATTCGAGGGAAGGCCAAAAACATTCAGTACTTC.

CDR3 loop: CSVHGGSTDTQYF. CDR3 nucleotide sequence: TGCAGCGTTCACGGCGGGAGCACAGATACGCAGTATTTT. The genes are TRBV29-1 and TRBJ2-3; D may be TRBD2 (5 bases). Germline V lookup: CDR1 SQVTM, CDR2 ANQGSEA. V was cut by 5 bases and J by 0 bases, with 9 bases left in between. This CDR3 is built from 13 residues.

The chain recombines TRBV10-3 with TRBJ2-3; 9 positions agree with TRBD1. V shed 7 bases, J shed 3 bases, and the junction held 8 bases outside the gene matches. The length of the CDR3 is 15 residues. CDR1 is ENHRY, CDR2 SYGVKD, per germline. CDR3 sequence (DNA): TGTGCCATCAACCTGGGACAGGGTAGGACAGATACGCAGTATTTT. Residues: CAINLGQGRTDTQYF.

This chain links TRBV30 with TRBJ2-3; 7 bases fit TRBD2. CDR3 length: 14 amino acids. Unmatched junction bases numbered 2, after V lost 1 base and J lost 1 base. Germline-derived CDR1 and CDR2 are GTSNPN and SVGIG (reference sequence). CDR3 region: CAWSASGGTDTQYF. For the CDR3, the DNA is TGTGCCTGGAGTGCTAGCGGAGGCACAGATACGCAGTATTTT.

The chain carries TRBV5-1 and TRBJ2-2; 10 positions agree with TRBD1. J gave up 6 bases and V 4 bases, and 6 bases lay outside the gene matches. Germline values: CDR1 SGHRS, CDR2 YFSETQ. The CDR3 is made up of 15 amino acids. The CDR3 loop reads CASSTPGQGPGELFF. CDR3 bases: TGCGCCAGCAGCACTCCGGGACAGGGGCCCGGGGAGCTGTTTTTT.

The chain couples TRBV6-6 to TRBJ1-5; 7 bases align to TRBD1. The CDR3 is 13 amino acids. Germline CDR1 reads MNHNY; CDR2 reads SVGAGI (reference sequence). After removal of 6 bases from V and 4 bases from J, the junction contained 3 bases not matched to a gene. The chain's CDR3 is CASSRQGNQPQHF. Written as DNA, the CDR3 is TGTGCCAGCAGCCGACAGGGAAATCAGCCCCAGCATTTT.

The V gene is TRBV5-4, the J gene TRBJ1-5; 11 bases fit TRBD1. Per the germline V gene, CDR1 is SGHNT and CDR2 is YYREEE (reference sequence). Losses at the gene ends were 0 bases for V and 2 bases for J; bases not matched to a gene: 10. This CDR3 has 19 amino acids. The CDR3, as DNA: TGTGCCAGCAGCTTGGAGGGACAGGGGGGGGTTTGGGGCAATCAGCCCCAGCATTTT. Translating gives CASSLEGQGGVWGNQPQHF.

This chain joins TRBV19 and TRBJ2-1, with D possibly TRBD1 on 6 matching bases. CDR1 is LNHDA, CDR2 SQIVND, per germline (reference sequence). This CDR3 has 13 amino acids. V lost 8 bases to trimming and J lost 6 bases, with 14 bases between them. CDR3 amino acids: CASGRQVSNEQFF. CDR3 bases: TGTGCCAGTGGACGACAGGTTAGCAATGAGCAGTTCTTC. The full variable domain, its missing parts supplied by reference TRBV19 and TRBJ2-1, is DGGITQSPKYLFRKEGQNVTLSCEQNLNHDAMYWYRQDPGQGLRLIYYSQIVNDFQKGDIAEGYSVSREKKESFPLTVTSAQKNPTAFYLCASGRQVSNEQFFGPGTRLTVL.